The 10 T cell receptor beta chains below all came from one sample that was sequenced in a study of PD-L1 blockade in urothelial cancer. Time point noted: peripheral blood 6 weeks after treatment start. Generated by immunoSEQ multiplex PCR, the TCRdb table keeps only in-frame clones and is missing some. The table includes about 30,000 clones, about four fifths detected once. Specimen: PBMCs, collected around atezolizumab (anti-PD-L1) treatment. These receptors were obtained from a man in his sixties or seventies with urothelial cancer.

The chain carries TRBV7-6 and TRBJ2-2, with 7 bases that match TRBD2. CDR3 length: 14 amino acids. Germline V gives CDR1 SGHVS, CDR2 FNYEAQ. J gave up 6 bases and V 0 bases, and 1 base lay outside the gene matches. The CDR3 loop reads CASSLAGGAGELFF. CDR3 bases: TGTGCCAGCAGCTTAGCGGGGGGGGCCGGGGAGCTGTTTTTT. Full variable domain (remainder filled in from reference TRBV7-6 and TRBJ2-2): GAGVSQSPRYKVTKRGQDVALRCDPISGHVSLYWYRQALGQGPEFLTYFNYEAQQDKSGLPNDRFSAERPEGSISTLTIQRTEQRDSAMYRCASSLAGGAGELFFGEGSRLTVL.

This clone was observed a handful of times. The chain employs TRBV28 and TRBJ2-7; 10 bases fit TRBD1. V shed 3 bases, J shed 5 bases, and the junction held 7 bases outside the gene matches. The CDR3 sequence is 15 residues long. The germline V gene encodes CDR1 MDHEN and CDR2 SYDVKM. This chain's CDR3 is CASSFPGQGSHEQYF. The CDR3 coding sequence is TGTGCCAGCAGTTTCCCGGGACAGGGGAGCCACGAGCAGTACTTC.

The chain combines TRBV4-3 with TRBJ2-2; a weak D match, TRBD1 (5 bases). In germline, CDR1 is LGHNA, CDR2 YSLEER. The CDR3 length is 17 residues. Trimming pared 1 base from V and 1 base from J, leaving 13 bases between. CDR3 coding DNA: TGCGCCAGCAGCCAAGTCGGTAGGGGCCGGAACACCGGGGAGCTGTTTTTT. Its protein product is CASSQVGRGRNTGELFF.

The chain combines TRBV7-9 with TRBJ2-1; maybe TRBD2 (6 bases). CDR1 and CDR2 (germline): SEHNR, FQNEAQ (reference sequence). The CDR3 is 14 residues long. Deletions cut 11 bases from V and 6 bases from J, with 20 bases between. CDR3 sequence reads: CAGGVQAEVNEQFF. The CDR3 DNA reads TGTGCCGGAGGGGTACAGGCAGAGGTCAATGAGCAGTTCTTC.

The chain's CDR3 is CASSVKAGVKDNEQFF. The DNA of the CDR3 is TGTGCCAGCAGCGTAAAGGCGGGAGTGAAGGACAATGAGCAGTTCTTC. V is TRBV9 and J is TRBJ2-1, with 7 bases aligning to TRBD2. CDR1 SGDLS and CDR2 YYNGEE come from the germline V gene. The CDR3 is made up of 16 amino acids. Germline trimming cut 1 base from V and 5 bases from J; bases unmatched to any gene: 9.

V is TRBV11-2 and J is TRBJ2-1; 9 bases map to TRBD2. This CDR3 spans 16 amino acids. Germline-derived CDR1 and CDR2 are SGHAT and FQNNGV. J lost 7 bases, V lost 5 bases, and 12 bases had no gene match. DNA for the CDR3: TGTGCCAGCAGCCAGGCAGAAGCGGGAGGACAAAATGAGCAGTTCTTC. Translating gives CASSQAEAGGQNEQFF.

The chain couples TRBV9 to TRBJ2-3, with no clear D. The CDR3 consists of 14 residues. Germline-derived CDR1 and CDR2 are SGDLS and YYNGEE. The V and J ends lost 0 bases and 2 bases respectively, with 7 bases between them. The CDR3 loop reads CASSVGPDTDTQYF. The CDR3 DNA follows: TGTGCCAGCAGCGTAGGGCCTGACACAGATACGCAGTATTTT.

V usage is TRBV5-6 and J usage is TRBJ2-3; TRBD2 matches 13 bases. This CDR3 is built from 17 residues. V dropped 1 base and J dropped 4; count of bases not matched to a gene: 6. Looked up from germline, CDR1 is SGHDT and CDR2 is YYEEEE. The CDR3 reads CASSLTRTSGRADTQYF. In nucleotides, the CDR3 is TGTGCCAGCAGCTTGACCCGGACTAGCGGGAGAGCAGATACGCAGTATTTT.

The rearrangement uses TRBV5-4 and TRBJ2-3; TRBD2 matches 8 bases. The V segment lost 0 bases and the J segment 2 bases; nucleotides outside the gene matches: 8. Germline V gives CDR1 SGHNT, CDR2 YYREEE (reference sequence). This CDR3 is 17 amino acids long. The CDR3 bases are TGTGCCAGCAGCTTGGGGTCCGGGGGGGGGAACACAGATACGCAGTATTTT. Protein product: CASSLGSGGGNTDTQYF.

The table lists this clone with a few counts. This sequence joins TRBV18 and TRBJ2-7, with D unclear. The germline gives CDR1 KGHSH, CDR2 LQKENI. V shed 3 bases and J shed 6 bases, with 12 bases lying between them. This CDR3 region has 13 residues. The CDR3 region has the DNA TGTGCCAGCTCACCCGGAGAATCGCGCGAGCAGTACTTC. It encodes CASSPGESREQYF.